Shown below are 10 T cell receptor beta chains from a single sample sequenced in a study of blood T cell repertoires in COVID-19. Generated by immunoSEQ multiplex PCR, the TCRdb table keeps only in-frame clones and is missing some. The sample consists of some 200,000 clones, approximately 90% of them appearing once. The specimen was peripheral blood. These receptors were obtained from a woman aged 80 or over in a cohort sampled during active or convalescent COVID-19.

This clone occurred once. The rearrangement uses TRBV12-5 and TRBJ2-1; unclear D gene. This CDR3 comprises 12 residues. V was clipped by 2 bases and J by 8 bases, with 7 bases between them. The germline V gene has CDR1 LGHNT and CDR2 FRNRAP. CDR3 sequence (DNA): TGTGCTAGTGGTTTGTCAAGCGATGAGCAGTTCTTC. It is translated as CASGLSSDEQFF.

This CDR3 is CASSPGAPNYGYTF. The CDR3 coding sequence is TGTGCCAGCAGTCCCGGTGCCCCTAACTATGGCTACACCTTC. The V and J genes are TRBV28 and TRBJ1-2, with no clear D. The CDR3 covers 14 residues. The V gene lost 5 bases and the J gene lost 0 bases, with 10 bases spanning the gap. In germline, CDR1 is MDHEN, CDR2 SYDVKM.

The J gene is TRBJ2-5, the V gene TRBV5-1; 11 bases are shared with TRBD2. Germline V gene lookup returns CDR1 SGHRS and CDR2 YFSETQ. Trimming took 3 bases from V and 4 from J; bases not matched to a gene: 5. The length of the CDR3 is 15 residues. The CDR3: CASSWTGTSGETQYF. CDR3 in DNA: TGCGCCAGCAGCTGGACCGGGACTAGCGGAGAGACCCAGTACTTC.

The chain is built from TRBV6-4 and TRBJ1-2; perhaps TRBD1 as D (6 bases). This CDR3 contains 14 residues. Germline CDR1 and CDR2: MRHNA and SNTAGT. V was cut by 5 bases and J by 4 bases, with 14 bases left in between. The CDR3 here is CASSQEGGVYGYTF. In nucleotides, the CDR3 is TGTGCCAGCAGTCAAGAAGGGGGGGTCTATGGCTACACCTTC.

This chain links TRBV21-1 with TRBJ1-5; the DNA was not compared with TRBD1, the D call given in the table. TRBV21-1 is an annotated pseudogene. The CDR3 runs 17 residues. CDR3 in amino acids: CASSGQTGGRDNQPQHF. The CDR3 region has the DNA TGTGCCAGCAGCGGACAAACAGGGGGGCGAGACAATCAGCCCCAGCATTTT.

This clone appeared a few times. The J gene is TRBJ1-4, the V gene TRBV19; no reliable D call. CDR1 is LNHDA, CDR2 SQIVND, per germline (reference sequence). With 7 bases removed from V and 0 bases from J, the gap between germline ends came to 12 bases. The CDR3 covers 15 residues. CDR3 coding DNA: TGTGCCAGTACCACGGCCGGGGCAACTAATGAAAAACTGTTTTTT. It codes for CASTTAGATNEKLFF.

The chain joins TRBV9 to TRBJ1-1; D perhaps matches TRBD1 (5 bases). Germline CDR1 is SGDLS and CDR2 is YYNGEE. V lost 0 bases, J lost 3 bases, and 12 bases lay in between. The CDR3 sequence is 15 residues long. Here the CDR3 reads CASSVDEVRDTEAFF. Written as DNA, the CDR3 is TGTGCCAGCAGCGTAGATGAGGTCAGGGACACTGAAGCTTTCTTT.

The chain uses TRBV10-3 and TRBJ2-2, with D perhaps TRBD1 (5 bases). The V gene's germline CDR1 is ENHRY and CDR2 SYGVKD. This CDR3 spans 12 amino acids. The ends were cut back, 4 bases at V and 10 bases at J, with 10 bases in the middle. The CDR3 region has the DNA TGTGCCATCAGTGGGGGCGGTACGGAGCTGTTTTTT. The encoded protein is CAISGGGTELFF.

The chain is built from TRBV21-1 and TRBJ2-5; the DNA was not compared with TRBD2, the D call given in the table. TRBV21-1 is noted as a pseudogene. The CDR3 extends over 14 amino acids. Here the CDR3 DNA reads TGTGCCGGACTAGCGGGAGGGCCAGGGGAGACCCAGTACTTC. Its translation is CAGLAGGPGETQYF.

The chain uses TRBV6-5 and TRBJ1-1; D ambiguous. Trimming left V 6 bases short and J 10 bases short, with 15 bases between. CDR3 length: 12 residues. Germline lookup yields CDR1 MNHEY and CDR2 SVGAGI. The CDR3 nucleotides are TGTGCCAGCAGCGATCTGATGTCGGGAGCTTTCTTT. The encoded protein is CASSDLMSGAFF.